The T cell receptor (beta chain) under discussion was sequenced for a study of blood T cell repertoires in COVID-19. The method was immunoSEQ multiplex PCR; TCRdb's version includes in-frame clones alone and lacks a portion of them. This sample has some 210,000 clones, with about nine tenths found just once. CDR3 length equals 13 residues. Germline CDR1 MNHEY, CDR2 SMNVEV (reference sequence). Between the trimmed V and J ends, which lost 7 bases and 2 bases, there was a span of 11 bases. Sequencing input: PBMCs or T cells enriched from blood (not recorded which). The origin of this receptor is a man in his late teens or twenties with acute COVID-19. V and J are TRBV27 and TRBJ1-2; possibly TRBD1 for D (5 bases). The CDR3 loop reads CASTGGGNYGYTF. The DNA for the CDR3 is TGTGCCAGCACGGGCGGGGGGAACTATGGCTACACCTTC.